This record covers a single TCR beta chain. Its antigen has not been determined. No clone much larger than this one lies a single base away; base qualities are absent. This specimen belongs to a study of blood T cell repertoires in COVID-19 (dated by TCRdb to between 2020 and 2021). For the wider study: Samples covering the acute and convalescent phases of COVID-19 were provided by collaborators in the United States, Italy and Spain. The material from the prospective study consisted of cDNA or gDNA derived from T cells, B-cell-depleted T cells, or PBMCs. Subjects who had been exposed to COVID-19, were actively infected with it, or had recovered from it provided the deeply sampled blood TCRbeta repertoires that made up the dataset. A freely available public database, intended as a resource for researchers studying the immune response to SARS-CoV-2, is where the repertoires were released. The samples were drawn from two sources: the first 160 participants of the ongoing ImmuneRACE study, and 1,254 subjects contributed by 6 global collaborators. The sample metadata nearly always contained a de-identified subject ID, COVID-19 status, age in years and sex. Where available, HLA class I and class II types were obtained from metadata supplied by the sample provider rather than from assay-based typing.

The paper as a whole reports these results and caveats: Clinical and demographic metadata were provided uncurated, with the amount varying by source and participant.

The immunoSEQ Assay, a bias-controlled multiplex PCR, was used to amplify TCRbeta CDR3 regions from genomic DNA. The study's own analysis went as follows. The number of nucleated cells in each sample was estimated from the amplification of reference gene primers within the assay. To quantify the absolute abundance of each unique TCRbeta CDR3 rearrangement, sequence reads were collapsed and filtered. Productive Simpson clonality was computed per sample as the square root of Simpson's diversity index over productive rearrangements. What TCRdb holds here is the immuneACCESS table cut down to in-frame rearrangements. Part of the clones is not present; checked against another copy, under half of the missing clones reflect an unresolved V gene, and the others are unexplained. Clonal size and the V and J genes are those of that table, whereas D and trimming came from the DNA. The sample data list 200,000 to 300,000 clones, and around 89% of these were observed just once. The top ten hold about 6.7% of the sample.

One collaborating source in Seattle enrolled patients during active infection and followed them longitudinally through the course of disease. Whole blood was collected in K2EDTA tubes by collaborating institutions according to the institutions' own protocols. Collaborator samples were shipped for TCRbeta analysis as frozen whole blood, isolated PBMCs, or DNA extracted from either sample type. This receptor was obtained from a woman aged 25-40 years with COVID-19, enrolled during active disease. The sequenced sample consisted of peripheral blood.

CDR3 sequence: CASSEPSPAGNTIYF. The base sequence is TGTGCCAGCAGTGAACCCTCCCCCGCTGGAAACACCATATATTTT. Rearrangement joined TRBV25-1 to TRBJ1-3, with an unclear D gene assignment. From the germline V gene, CDR1 is MGHDK and CDR2 is SYGVNS. Reading from cysteine to phenylalanine, the CDR3 counts 15 amino acids. Only the CDR3 region is kept as DNA, spanning 45 bases read in frame from base 1. Cut back by 2 bases and 2 bases, the V and J ends lie 10 bases apart.